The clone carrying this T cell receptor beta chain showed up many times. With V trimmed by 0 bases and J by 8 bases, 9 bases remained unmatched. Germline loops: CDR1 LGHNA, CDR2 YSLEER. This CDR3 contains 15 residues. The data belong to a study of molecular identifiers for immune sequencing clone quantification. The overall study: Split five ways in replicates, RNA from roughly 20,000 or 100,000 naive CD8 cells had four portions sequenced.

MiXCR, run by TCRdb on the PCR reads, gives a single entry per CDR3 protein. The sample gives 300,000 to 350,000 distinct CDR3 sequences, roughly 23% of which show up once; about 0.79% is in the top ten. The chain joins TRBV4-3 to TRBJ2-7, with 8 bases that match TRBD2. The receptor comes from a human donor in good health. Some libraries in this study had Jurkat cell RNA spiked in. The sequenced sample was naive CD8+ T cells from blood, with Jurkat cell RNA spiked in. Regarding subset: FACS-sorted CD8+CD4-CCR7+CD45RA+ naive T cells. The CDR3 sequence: CASSQDFGGDGKQYF. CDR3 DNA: TGCGCCAGCAGCCAAGATTTCGGGGGGGATGGCAAGCAGTACTTC.